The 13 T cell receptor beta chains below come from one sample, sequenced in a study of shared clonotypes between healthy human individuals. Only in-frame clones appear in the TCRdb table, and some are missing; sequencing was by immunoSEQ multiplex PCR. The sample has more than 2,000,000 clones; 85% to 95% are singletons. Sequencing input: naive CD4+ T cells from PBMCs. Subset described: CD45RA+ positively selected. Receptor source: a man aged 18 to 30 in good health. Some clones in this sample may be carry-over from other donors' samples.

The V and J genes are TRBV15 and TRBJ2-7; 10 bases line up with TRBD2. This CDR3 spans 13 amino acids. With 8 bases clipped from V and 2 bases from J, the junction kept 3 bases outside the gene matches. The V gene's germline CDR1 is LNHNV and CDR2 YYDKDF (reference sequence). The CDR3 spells CATSAGGPYEQYF. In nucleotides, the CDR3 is TGTGCCACCTCAGCGGGAGGGCCCTACGAGCAGTACTTC.

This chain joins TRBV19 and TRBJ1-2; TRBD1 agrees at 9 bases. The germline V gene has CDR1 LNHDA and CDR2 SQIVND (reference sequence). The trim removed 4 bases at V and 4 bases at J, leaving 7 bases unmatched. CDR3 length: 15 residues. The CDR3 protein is CASSRKGQGFYGYTF. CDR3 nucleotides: TGTGCCAGTAGTAGAAAGGGACAGGGCTTCTATGGCTACACCTTC.

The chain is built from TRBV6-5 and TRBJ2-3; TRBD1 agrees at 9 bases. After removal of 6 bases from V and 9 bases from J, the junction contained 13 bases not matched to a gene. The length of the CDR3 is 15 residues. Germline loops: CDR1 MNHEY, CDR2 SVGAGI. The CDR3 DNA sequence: TGTGCCAGCAGCCCCGGGACAGGGCGCACAAGGACGCAGTATTTT. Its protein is CASSPGTGRTRTQYF.

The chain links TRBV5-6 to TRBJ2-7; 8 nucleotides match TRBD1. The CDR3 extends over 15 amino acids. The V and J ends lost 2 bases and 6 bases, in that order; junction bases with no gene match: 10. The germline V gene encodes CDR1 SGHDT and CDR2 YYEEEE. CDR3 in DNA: TGTGCCAGCAGCTTACAGGGGGGATCCTCGCTCGAGCAGTACTTC. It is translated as CASSLQGGSSLEQYF.

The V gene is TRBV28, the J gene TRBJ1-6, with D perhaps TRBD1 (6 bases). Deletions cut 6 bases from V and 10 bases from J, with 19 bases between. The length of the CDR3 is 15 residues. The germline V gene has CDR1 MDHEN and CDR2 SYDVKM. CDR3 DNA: TGTGCCAGCAGGTCCCCGCAGGGGTTGGGGTCACCCCTCCACTTT. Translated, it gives CASRSPQGLGSPLHF.

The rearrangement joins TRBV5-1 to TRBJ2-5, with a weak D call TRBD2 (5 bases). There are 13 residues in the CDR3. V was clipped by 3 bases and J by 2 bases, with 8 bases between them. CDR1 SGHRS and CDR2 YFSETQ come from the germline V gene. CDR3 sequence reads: CASSSGMQETQYF. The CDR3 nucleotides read TGCGCCAGCAGCTCCGGGATGCAAGAGACCCAGTACTTC.

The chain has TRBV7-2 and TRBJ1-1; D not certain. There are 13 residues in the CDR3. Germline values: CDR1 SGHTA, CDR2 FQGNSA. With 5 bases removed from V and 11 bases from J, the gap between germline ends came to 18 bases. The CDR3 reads CASSPWQDQMAFF. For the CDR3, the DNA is TGTGCCAGCAGCCCGTGGCAGGATCAAATGGCTTTCTTT. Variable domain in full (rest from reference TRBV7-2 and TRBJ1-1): GAGVSQSPSNKVTEKGKDVELRCDPISGHTALYWYRQSLGQGLEFLIYFQGNSAPDKSGLPSDRFSAERTGGSVSTLTIQRTQQEDSAVYLCASSPWQDQMAFFGQGTRLTVV.

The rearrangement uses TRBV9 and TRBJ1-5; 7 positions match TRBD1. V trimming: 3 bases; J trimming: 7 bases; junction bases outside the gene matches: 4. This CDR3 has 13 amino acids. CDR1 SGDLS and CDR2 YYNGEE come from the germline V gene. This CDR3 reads CASSAGQAQPQHF. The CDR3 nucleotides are TGTGCCAGCAGCGCCGGACAGGCCCAGCCCCAGCATTTT. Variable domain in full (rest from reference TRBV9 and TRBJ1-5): DSGVTQTPKHLITATGQRVTLRCSPRSGDLSVYWYQQSLDQGLQFLIQYYNGEERAKGNILERFSAQQFPDLHSELNLSSLELGDSALYFCASSAGQAQPQHFGDGTRLSIL.

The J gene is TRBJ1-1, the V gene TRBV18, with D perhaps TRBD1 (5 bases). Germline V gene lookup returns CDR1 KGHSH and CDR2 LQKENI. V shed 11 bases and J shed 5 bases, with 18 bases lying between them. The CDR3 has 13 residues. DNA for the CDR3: TGTGCCGGAGGGGCGGGGGTAGGAACTGAAGCTTTCTTT. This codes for CAGGAGVGTEAFF.

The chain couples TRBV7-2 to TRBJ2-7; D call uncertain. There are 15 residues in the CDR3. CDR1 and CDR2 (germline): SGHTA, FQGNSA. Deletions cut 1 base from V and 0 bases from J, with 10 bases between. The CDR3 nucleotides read TGTGCCAGCAGCTTAGTCCCAGACTTCTCCTACGAGCAGTACTTC. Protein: CASSLVPDFSYEQYF. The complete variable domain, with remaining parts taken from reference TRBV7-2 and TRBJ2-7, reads GAGVSQSPSNKVTEKGKDVELRCDPISGHTALYWYRQSLGQGLEFLIYFQGNSAPDKSGLPSDRFSAERTGGSVSTLTIQRTQQEDSAVYLCASSLVPDFSYEQYFGPGTRLTVT.

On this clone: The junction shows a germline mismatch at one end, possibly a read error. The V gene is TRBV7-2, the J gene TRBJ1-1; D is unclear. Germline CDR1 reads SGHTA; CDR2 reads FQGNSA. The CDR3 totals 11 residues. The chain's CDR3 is CASSDLRAVVF. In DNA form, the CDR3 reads TGTGCCAGCAGTGACTTAAGGGCGGTTGTCTTT.

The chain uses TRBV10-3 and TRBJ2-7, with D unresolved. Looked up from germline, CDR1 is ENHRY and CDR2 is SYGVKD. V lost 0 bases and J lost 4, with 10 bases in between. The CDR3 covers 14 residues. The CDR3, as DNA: TGTGCCATCAGTGAGTCTAGGGAACGGTACGAGCAGTACTTC. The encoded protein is CAISESRERYEQYF.

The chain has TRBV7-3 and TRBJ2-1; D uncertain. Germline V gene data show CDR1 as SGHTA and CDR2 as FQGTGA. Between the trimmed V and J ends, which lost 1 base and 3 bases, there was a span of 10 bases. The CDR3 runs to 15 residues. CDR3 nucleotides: TGTGCCAGCAGCTTAATAGGTGCTAGCTACAATGAGCAGTTCTTC. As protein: CASSLIGASYNEQFF.